This entry concerns a single T cell receptor beta chain. Its binding antigen is unknown. Base quality data are lacking; no much larger clone is found one base away. This sample is drawn from a study of T cell changes during pregnancy in multiple sclerosis (dated by TCRdb to between 2018 and 2021). Looking at the study overall: The study looked at changes in the T cell repertoire across pregnancy in women with multiple sclerosis.

The library was prepared using the immunoSEQ multiplex PCR assay. TCRdb retrieved this table from immuneACCESS and kept in-frame rearrangements only. Not all clones are present; in checked studies, unresolved V genes account for under half, and no reason is known for the remainder. The sample table lists about 83,000 clones, roughly 96% of them with a count of one. The ten top clones hold more than 0.85% of the sample. There are 14 amino acids in the CDR3, from cysteine to phenylalanine inclusive. Only the CDR3 portion is preserved as DNA: 42 bases, with reading frame beginning at the first base. The germline V gene (reference sequence) gives CDR1 as SEHNR and CDR2 as FQNEAQ. Relative to germline, V is 1 base shorter and J is 0 bases shorter, with 6 bases between their ends.

This receptor chain uses TRBV7-9 and TRBJ1-2; matching of 6 bases hints at TRBD1 as the D gene. The specimen comprised peripheral blood, sampled in the second trimester of pregnancy. This sequence originates from a female donor with multiple sclerosis, enrolled in a pregnancy study. DNA sequence: TGTGCCAGCAGCTTAGGGACAGCTAACTATGGCTACACCTTC. This sequence encodes CASSLGTANYGYTF.